The 25 T cell receptor beta chains presented below share a single source sample, sequenced in a study of cytomegalovirus exposure and HLA in healthy donors. 13 Jbeta primers and 60 Vbeta primers were used for the PCR. Assay: immunoSEQ multiplex PCR; the TCRdb copy retains only in-frame clones and omits some. The repertoire table contains fewer than 45,000 clones. Sequencing was carried out using PBMCs. Receptors were obtained from a woman aged 25 to 39 in good health and CMV-seronegative.

The rearrangement links TRBV4-3 to TRBJ2-5; TRBD2 agrees at 11 bases. The CDR3 extends over 16 amino acids. V was pared by 5 bases and J by 5 bases, with 10 bases of the junction left unmatched. In germline, CDR1 is LGHNA, CDR2 YSLEER. The CDR3 loop reads CASSSGLAGGFETQYF. For the CDR3, the DNA is TGCGCCAGCAGCTCGGGGCTAGCGGGAGGTTTTGAGACCCAGTACTTC.

The chain recombines TRBV2 with TRBJ2-5; 7 nucleotides line up with TRBD1. The tail of the sequence fits TRBJ2-7 better, so the J call may be wrong. This CDR3 contains 12 residues. CDR1 and CDR2 from the germline V gene are SNHLY and FYNNEI. The CDR3 DNA sequence: TGTGCCAGCAGGGGGACAGTCTACGAGCAGTACTTC. This translates into CASRGTVYEQYF.

This chain joins TRBV28 and TRBJ1-5, with 8 bases matching TRBD1. Germline assignment: CDR1 MDHEN and CDR2 SYDVKM. The CDR3 runs 17 residues. Trimming cost V 7 bases and J 0 bases; bases outside gene matches: 11. CDR3 loop: CASTLGQGSYSNQPQHF. The DNA for the CDR3 is TGTGCCAGCACTCTCGGACAGGGATCTTATAGCAATCAGCCCCAGCATTTT.

V usage is TRBV4-1 and J usage is TRBJ2-3; tentative D call: TRBD2 (5 bases). CDR3 length: 15 residues. Germline CDR1 is MGHRA and CDR2 is YSYEKL. V was pared by 0 bases and J by 4 bases, with 11 bases between. The chain's CDR3 is CASSQEEVRADTQYF. The CDR3, as DNA: TGCGCCAGCAGCCAAGAGGAGGTACGGGCAGATACGCAGTATTTT.

The CDR3 DNA sequence: TGTGCCAGCAGTTACAGTCCGCCAGGCCGCTACGAGCAGTACTTC. This codes for CASSYSPPGRYEQYF. The chain employs TRBV6-5 and TRBJ2-7; D remains ambiguous. There are 15 residues in the CDR3. In germline, CDR1 is MNHEY, CDR2 SVGAGI. V lost 2 bases to trimming and J lost 3 bases, with 14 bases between them.

The gene calls are TRBV5-6 and TRBJ1-1; D ambiguous. The germline V and J ends were trimmed by 2 bases and 1 base, with 9 bases remaining between them. This CDR3 spans 14 amino acids. Germline-derived CDR1 and CDR2 are SGHDT and YYEEEE. For the CDR3, the DNA is TGTGCCAGCAGCTTACCCTTCGGGAACACTGAAGCTTTCTTT. Translation: CASSLPFGNTEAFF.

The rearrangement joins TRBV28 to TRBJ1-2; 7 bases map to TRBD1. V gave up 4 bases and J gave up 8 bases; unmatched junction bases: 16. Germline V CDR1 and CDR2: MDHEN, SYDVKM. The length of the CDR3 is 16 residues. The DNA for the CDR3 is TGTGCCAGCAGTTCTATAGCGGGACAGACGTTAGGGGGCTACACCTTC. Residues: CASSSIAGQTLGGYTF.

The chain couples TRBV25-1 to TRBJ2-7; D gene unclear. V lost 1 base, J lost 5 bases, and 12 bases lay in between. CDR1 is MGHDK and CDR2 is SYGVNS in the germline V gene. The CDR3 covers 14 residues. The CDR3: CASSEFRLGNEQYF. CDR3 in DNA: TGTGCCAGCAGTGAATTCAGACTCGGTAACGAGCAGTACTTC.

The genes are TRBV7-8 and TRBJ2-7; 13 bases align to TRBD2. V shed 5 bases, J shed 3 bases, and the junction held 7 bases outside the gene matches. This CDR3 has 16 residues. CDR1 and CDR2 from the germline V gene are SGHVS and FQNEAQ. CDR3 loop: CASSAGLAGSVYEQYF. The CDR3 region has the DNA TGTGCCAGCAGCGCGGGACTAGCGGGAAGTGTCTACGAGCAGTACTTC.

The V call is TRBV5-6, the J call TRBJ1-1; D unresolved. Trimming removed 4 bases at V and 3 bases at J, with 22 bases between. CDR3 length: 17 amino acids. Germline CDR1 is SGHDT and CDR2 is YYEEEE. Written as DNA, the CDR3 is TGTGCCAGCAGCCGCGTTGTATTCGGGGTGGGTGACACTGAAGCTTTCTTT. It encodes CASSRVVFGVGDTEAFF.

The chain has TRBV27 and TRBJ2-4; 7 bases align to TRBD2. Germline values: CDR1 MNHEY, CDR2 SMNVEV (reference sequence). The CDR3 is 14 residues long. J was trimmed by 6 bases and V by 3 bases; bases with no gene match: 5. CDR3 sequence reads: CASSLSSGGNIQYF. The CDR3 coding sequence is TGTGCCAGCAGTTTGTCGTCGGGGGGAAACATTCAGTACTTC.

The gene calls are TRBV29-1 and TRBJ2-7, with D uncertain. The CDR3 is 14 residues long. The germline CDR1 and CDR2 sequences are SQVTM and ANQGSEA. Deletions cut 2 bases from V and 4 bases from J, with 15 bases between. The CDR3 nucleotides read TGCAGCGTTGAAATGGGCCAGGCACCGTACGAGCAGTACTTC. Its translation: CSVEMGQAPYEQYF.

The rearrangement joins TRBV29-1 to TRBJ2-1; maybe TRBD1 (5 bases). V lost 2 bases, J lost 4 bases, and 12 bases lay in between. The germline V gene encodes CDR1 SQVTM and CDR2 ANQGSEA. The CDR3 extends over 14 amino acids. CDR3 amino acids: CSVELQDLYNEQFF. CDR3 nucleotides: TGCAGCGTTGAATTACAGGACCTATACAATGAGCAGTTCTTC.

CDR3 in DNA: TGCGCCAGCAGCTTGAGAGGATACGAGCAGTACTTC. Its translation is CASSLRGYEQYF. The chain carries TRBV5-1 and TRBJ2-7; D ambiguous. The CDR3 contains 12 residues. V was pared by 1 base and J by 4 bases, with 6 bases between. The germline CDR1 and CDR2 sequences are SGHRS and YFSETQ.

The chain links TRBV9 to TRBJ2-1; 10 bases are a match to TRBD2. Germline CDR1 reads SGDLS; CDR2 reads YYNGEE. This CDR3 contains 14 residues. J was trimmed by 10 bases and V by 5 bases; bases with no gene match: 9. The CDR3 sequence is CASSQGLAGVEQFF. The CDR3 DNA follows: TGTGCCAGCAGTCAGGGGCTAGCGGGAGTGGAGCAGTTCTTC.

This chain connects TRBV19 to TRBJ1-2; tentative D call: TRBD1 (5 bases). The germline V gene encodes CDR1 LNHDA and CDR2 SQIVND (reference sequence). The CDR3 spans 14 residues. The V end was cut by 5 bases, the J end by 4 bases, with 14 bases between. The CDR3 bases are TGTGCCAGTAGTCGGAGGAGGGACCCCTATGGCTACACCTTC. Translating it yields CASSRRRDPYGYTF.

This chain joins TRBV4-3 and TRBJ1-2, with 7 bases lining up with TRBD1. The CDR3 loop spans 14 amino acids. Germline CDR1 and CDR2: LGHNA and YSLEER. V dropped 0 bases and J dropped 5; count of bases not matched to a gene: 3. In DNA form, the CDR3 reads TGCGCCAGCAGCCAAGATAAGGGACAGTATGGCTACACCTTC. Encoded protein: CASSQDKGQYGYTF.

The chain has TRBV6-5 and TRBJ2-7; maybe TRBD1 (5 bases). The CDR3 sequence is 12 residues long. The V end lost 0 bases, the J end lost 6 bases, and 6 bases lay between the germline ends. Germline CDR1 is MNHEY and CDR2 is SVGAGI. The CDR3 loop is CASSYSRGEQYF. The CDR3 DNA reads TGTGCCAGCAGTTACTCAAGGGGCGAGCAGTACTTC.

This chain joins TRBV28 and TRBJ2-7, with a possible D match to TRBD2 (6 bases). Looked up from germline, CDR1 is MDHEN and CDR2 is SYDVKM. V was shortened by 5 bases and J by 6 bases, with 11 bases between the two germline ends. The CDR3 has 12 amino acids. The CDR3 reads CASSQRDSEQYF. DNA of the CDR3: TGTGCCAGCAGTCAGAGGGACTCCGAGCAGTACTTC.

The chain recombines TRBV4-1 with TRBJ2-2; 10 bases match TRBD1. CDR1 MGHRA and CDR2 YSYEKL come from the germline V gene. The V segment lost 1 base and the J segment 1 base; nucleotides outside the gene matches: 12. The length of the CDR3 is 20 residues. The CDR3 loop reads CASSQVSYLGQGRNTGELFF. In DNA, the CDR3 is TGCGCCAGCAGCCAAGTATCTTATTTGGGACAGGGGAGGAACACCGGGGAGCTGTTTTTT.

The rearrangement uses TRBV4-2 and TRBJ1-5, with D perhaps matching TRBD1 (5 bases). Germline V gene sequence: CDR1 LGHNA, CDR2 YNFKEQ. The CDR3 covers 14 residues. Trimming took 0 bases from V and 2 from J, leaving 5 bases between them. The CDR3 DNA is TGTGCCAGCAGCCAAGACAGGGGCAATCAGCCCCAGCATTTT. Amino acids: CASSQDRGNQPQHF.

The chain uses TRBV7-2 and TRBJ1-2; D unresolved. The CDR3 loop spans 15 amino acids. Germline assignment: CDR1 SGHTA and CDR2 FQGNSA. V shed 7 bases and J shed 4 bases, with 19 bases lying between them. The CDR3 spells CASIRTPTSSYGYTF. CDR3 bases: TGTGCCAGCATCCGAACCCCTACGAGTTCCTATGGCTACACCTTC.

This chain uses TRBV4-1 with TRBJ1-1, with TRBD1 identical over 12 bases. The CDR3 is made up of 17 amino acids. J gave up 4 bases and V 3 bases, and 9 bases lay outside the gene matches. CDR1 is MGHRA, CDR2 YSYEKL, per germline. The CDR3 DNA reads TGCGCCAGCAGCCACGGGACAGGGGGCGAGATGATCACTGAAGCTTTCTTT. Protein: CASSHGTGGEMITEAFF.

This rearrangement joins TRBV7-2 to TRBJ2-2, with D tentatively TRBD1 (6 bases). CDR3 length: 14 amino acids. Trimming cost V 8 bases and J 1 base, with 11 bases left between them. Germline assignment: CDR1 SGHTA and CDR2 FQGNSA. CDR3 in DNA: TGTGCCAGCCTTGGACAGCTGAACACCGGGGAGCTGTTTTTT. It translates to CASLGQLNTGELFF.

V is TRBV28 and J is TRBJ1-4, with TRBD1 matching 8 bases. This CDR3 has 13 amino acids. Germline CDR1 is MDHEN and CDR2 is SYDVKM. The V and J ends lost 7 bases and 7 bases, in that order; junction bases with no gene match: 5. DNA of the CDR3: TGTGCCAGCACGCAGGGGGCGGCTGAAAAACTGTTTTTT. Encoded protein: CASTQGAAEKLFF.